This TCR beta chain was sequenced during a study of blood T cell repertoires in COVID-19 (dated by TCRdb to 2020 to 2022). With regard to the full study: Samples from collaborators originated in the United States, Italy and Spain and spanned both the acute and convalescent phases of COVID-19. The repertoires were released in a freely available public database meant as a resource for research on the immune response to SARS-CoV-2. Deeply sampled blood TCRbeta repertoires from subjects exposed to, actively infected with, or recovered from COVID-19 were included in the dataset. The samples were drawn from the first 160 participants of the ongoing ImmuneRACE study and from roughly 1,300 subjects provided by 6 global collaborators. A de-identified subject ID, COVID-19 status, age in years and sex were almost always included in the sample metadata. The material from the prospective study consisted of cDNA or gDNA derived from T cells, B-cell-depleted T cells, or PBMCs. Where HLA class I and class II types were available, the types were taken from metadata supplied by the sample provider, not from assay-based typing.

General findings and caveats noted by the study authors: Clinical and demographic metadata were provided uncurated, with the amount varying by source and participant.

TCRbeta CDR3 regions were amplified from genomic DNA using the immunoSEQ Assay, a bias-controlled multiplex PCR. On the study's bioinformatics: The number of nucleated cells in each sample was estimated by amplification of reference gene primers within the assay. To quantify the absolute abundance of each unique TCRbeta CDR3 rearrangement, sequence reads were collapsed and filtered. For each sample, productive Simpson clonality was calculated as the square root of Simpson's diversity index over productive rearrangements. TCRdb retrieved this table from immuneACCESS and kept in-frame rearrangements only. Not all clones are present; in checked studies, unresolved V genes account for under half, and no reason is known for the remainder. The DNA gave D and trimming, while V, J and clone size come from that table. The table for this sample lists about 81,000 clones; about 95% of them were counted only once. The ten largest make up about 4.5% of the sample.

Comments on this clone: The target of this receptor is not known. No quality values exist for individual bases; no much larger clone is one base distant.

Collaborating institutions collected whole blood in K2EDTA tubes following their own protocols. For TCRbeta analysis, collaborator samples were shipped as frozen whole blood, as isolated PBMCs, or as DNA extracted from either sample type. The germline V gene provides CDR1 MNHEY and CDR2 SVGAGI. V is trimmed back by 1 base and J by 2 bases, and the junction contains 4 bases that no gene match accounts for. The CDR3 covers 16 residues, taking in both the cysteine and the phenylalanine. The read is trimmed to its CDR3 DNA, 48 bases read in frame from base 1. Sequencing used peripheral blood. This sequence uses TRBV6-5 and TRBJ1-4; TRBD1 matches 7 bases in the middle. The clonotype originates from a human donor with active COVID-19. The donor label of this sample is uncertain. For the CDR3, the sequence is CASSYYQTGTNEKLFF. The DNA reads as follows: TGTGCCAGCAGTTACTACCAGACAGGGACTAATGAAAAACTGTTTTTT.